One and the same sample provided the 20 T cell receptor beta chains below, sequenced in a study of blood T cell repertoires in COVID-19. Only in-frame clones appear in the TCRdb table, and some are missing; sequencing was by immunoSEQ multiplex PCR. The table records 90,000 to 150,000 clones, over 75% of them present only once. Sample: peripheral blood. These receptors all come from an older man with acute or convalescent COVID-19.

The chain combines TRBV24-1 with TRBJ2-3, with 8 bases aligning to TRBD1. The CDR3 is made up of 15 amino acids. Trimming at V came to 4 bases and at J to 2 bases, leaving 4 bases not matched to a gene. CDR1 KGHDR and CDR2 SFDVKD come from the germline V gene. The CDR3: CATSETGGTTDTQYF. The CDR3 region has the DNA TGTGCCACCAGTGAAACAGGGGGAACCACAGATACGCAGTATTTT.

This clone was seen only once. The chain joins TRBV5-1 to TRBJ1-4, with D possibly being TRBD1 (6 bases). Trimming left V 4 bases short and J 7 bases short, with 17 bases between. This CDR3 contains 15 residues. Germline CDR1 and CDR2: SGHRS and YFSETQ. As DNA, the CDR3 is TGCGCCAGCAGCGCACAGGGTGGCTTGGGTGAAAAACTGTTTTTT. Its protein product is CASSAQGGLGEKLFF.

This clone occurred a few times. V is TRBV15 and J is TRBJ2-7; 9 bases map to TRBD1. Trimming at V came to 1 base and at J to 7 bases, leaving 8 bases not matched to a gene. Germline-derived CDR1 and CDR2 are LNHNV and YYDKDF (reference sequence). This CDR3 is 15 amino acids long. The CDR3 loop reads CATSRGGQGSGEQYF. DNA for the CDR3: TGTGCCACCAGCAGAGGGGGACAGGGAAGTGGTGAGCAGTACTTC. The full variable domain, in which reference TRBV15 and TRBJ2-7 provide the parts outside the CDR3, is DAMVIQNPRYQVTQFGKPVTLSCSQTLNHNVMYWYQQKSSQAPKLLFHYYDKDFNNEADTPDNFQSRRPNTSFCFLDIRSPGLGDTAMYLCATSRGGQGSGEQYFGPGTRLTVT.

J is TRBJ1-3 and V is TRBV6-5; TRBD1 matches 7 bases. Per the germline V gene, CDR1 is MNHEY and CDR2 is SVGAGI. The length of the CDR3 is 15 residues. J gave up 0 bases and V 6 bases, and 5 bases lay outside the gene matches. For the CDR3, the DNA is TGTGCCAGCAGCCGGGACAGAGACTCTGGAAACACCATATATTTT. The encoded protein is CASSRDRDSGNTIYF.

The J gene is TRBJ2-7, the V gene TRBV6-5; weak D call: TRBD2 (6 bases). This CDR3 is 15 amino acids long. Trimming cost V 2 bases and J 6 bases, with 17 bases left between them. Germline CDR1 is MNHEY and CDR2 is SVGAGI. In DNA, the CDR3 is TGTGCCAGCAGTTACGGTCCTAGCGCTGGGAGCGAGCAGTACTTC. The encoded protein is CASSYGPSAGSEQYF.

The chain has TRBV28 and TRBJ1-1, with 9 nucleotides matching TRBD1. The junction had 7 bases not matched to a gene; V was cut back by 5 bases and J by 3 bases. Per the germline V gene, CDR1 is MDHEN and CDR2 is SYDVKM. There are 15 residues in the CDR3. The CDR3 sequence is CASSAYRGRDTEAFF. In DNA form, the CDR3 reads TGTGCCAGCAGTGCCTACAGGGGGCGGGACACTGAAGCTTTCTTT.

The gene calls are TRBV11-2 and TRBJ2-1; tentatively, D is TRBD2 (6 bases). The germline V and J ends were trimmed by 5 bases and 7 bases, with 12 bases remaining between them. The length of the CDR3 is 13 residues. Germline assignment: CDR1 SGHAT and CDR2 FQNNGV. Here the CDR3 reads CASSPWGRNEQFF. CDR3 nucleotides: TGTGCCAGCAGCCCTTGGGGGAGGAATGAGCAGTTCTTC.

V and J are TRBV24-1 and TRBJ1-4, with TRBD1 as a possible D gene (6 bases). CDR3 length: 13 amino acids. The germline V and J ends were trimmed by 7 bases and 6 bases, with 11 bases remaining between them. Germline V gene sequence: CDR1 KGHDR, CDR2 SFDVKD. The CDR3 is CATSQGIHEKLFF. The CDR3 DNA follows: TGTGCCACCAGCCAGGGGATACATGAAAAACTGTTTTTT.

V usage is TRBV5-5 and J usage is TRBJ2-5, with TRBD1 identical over 8 bases. V was clipped by 3 bases and J by 2 bases; unmatched bases: 6. Per the germline V gene, CDR1 is SGHKS and CDR2 is YYEKEE (reference sequence). The CDR3 loop spans 15 amino acids. The DNA of the CDR3 is TGTGCCAGCAGCTCCACAGGGGGAAGACAAGAGACCCAGTACTTC. Residues: CASSSTGGRQETQYF.

The V gene is TRBV7-2, the J gene TRBJ2-5; 9 bases match TRBD2. The germline V gene has CDR1 SGHTA and CDR2 FQGNSA. The CDR3 sequence is 14 residues long. The junction had 4 bases not matched to a gene; V was cut back by 7 bases and J by 1 base. The CDR3 DNA follows: TGTGCCAGCACTAGCGGGACGATCCAAGAGACCCAGTACTTC. Its translation is CASTSGTIQETQYF.

The V gene is TRBV29-1, the J gene TRBJ1-4; tentatively, D is TRBD1 (5 bases). CDR1 is SQVTM, CDR2 ANQGSEA, per germline. V lost 4 bases, J lost 8 bases, and 14 bases lay in between. The CDR3 length is 13 residues. The CDR3 region has the DNA TGCAGCGTTGCCGACACTCAGGGAGAAAAACTGTTTTTT. It encodes CSVADTQGEKLFF.

The gene calls are TRBV5-1 and TRBJ2-5, with D perhaps TRBD1 (6 bases). V was clipped by 0 bases and J by 1 base, with 7 bases between them. Germline CDR1 reads SGHRS; CDR2 reads YFSETQ. The CDR3 length is 14 residues. This CDR3 reads CASSLGDIQETQYF. The CDR3 region has the DNA TGCGCCAGCAGCTTGGGGGACATCCAAGAGACCCAGTACTTC.

The chain has TRBV5-1 and TRBJ1-1; D call uncertain. The germline V gene has CDR1 SGHRS and CDR2 YFSETQ. CDR3 length: 13 residues. The V and J ends lost 0 bases and 3 bases respectively, with 6 bases between them. The chain's CDR3 is CASSLVADTEAFF. In nucleotides, the CDR3 is TGCGCCAGCAGCTTGGTCGCAGACACTGAAGCTTTCTTT. The full variable domain, in which reference TRBV5-1 and TRBJ1-1 provide the parts outside the CDR3, is KAGVTQTPRYLIKTRGQQVTLSCSPISGHRSVSWYQQTPGQGLQFLFEYFSETQRNKGNFPGRFSGRQFSNSRSEMNVSTLELGDSALYLCASSLVADTEAFFGQGTRLTVV.

The genes are TRBV5-1 and TRBJ1-1, with TRBD1 identical over 8 bases. This CDR3 is built from 15 residues. V shed 4 bases, J shed 4 bases, and the junction held 9 bases outside the gene matches. CDR1 and CDR2 (germline): SGHRS, YFSETQ. Written as DNA, the CDR3 is TGCGCCAGCAGCCTGCCCGCAGGGGGCCCCACTGAAGCTTTCTTT. Protein sequence: CASSLPAGGPTEAFF.

This rearrangement joins TRBV21-1 to TRBJ1-1. TRBV21-1 is a listed pseudogene. CDR3 length: 16 residues. The CDR3 is CASSKGPGLTNTEAFF. The CDR3 DNA sequence: TGTGCCAGCAGCAAAGGCCCGGGACTCACGAACACTGAAGCTTTCTTT.

About this clone itself: Other DNA sequences from this sample encode an identical CDR3 as well. The rearrangement links TRBV18 to TRBJ1-1, with TRBD1 matching 8 bases. The CDR3 runs to 14 residues. Unmatched junction bases numbered 5, after V lost 3 bases and J lost 5 bases. Germline CDR1 and CDR2: KGHSH and LQKENI. The CDR3 DNA sequence: TGTGCCAGCTCACCCGACAGGGGTGGGACTGAAGCTTTCTTT. Its translation: CASSPDRGGTEAFF.

The chain carries TRBV4-1 and TRBJ1-2, with a weak D call TRBD1 (6 bases). Germline CDR1 is MGHRA and CDR2 is YSYEKL. V was cut by 0 bases and J by 6 bases, with 14 bases left in between. The CDR3 consists of 15 residues. CDR3 nucleotides: TGCGCCAGCAGCCAAGATGGGGCGGGGGGCAATGGCTACACCTTC. Residues: CASSQDGAGGNGYTF.

The chain uses TRBV19 and TRBJ2-5; D remains unclear. Per the germline V gene, CDR1 is LNHDA and CDR2 is SQIVND (reference sequence). CDR3 length equals 14 residues. Trimming took 3 bases from V and 2 from J, leaving 10 bases between them. Written as DNA, the CDR3 is TGTGCCAGTAGTATGTTAACTGGTCAAGAGACCCAGTACTTC. This gives the protein CASSMLTGQETQYF.

The CDR3 region has the DNA TGTGCCAGCAGTCGGGACACCCTGAACACTGAAGCTTTCTTT. It specifies CASSRDTLNTEAFF. The genes are TRBV9 and TRBJ1-1; TRBD1 might be the D (6 bases). V lost 5 bases and J lost 0, with 11 bases in between. CDR1 is SGDLS and CDR2 is YYNGEE in the germline V gene. The CDR3 is 14 amino acids.

This rearrangement joins TRBV4-1 to TRBJ1-4; no firm D call. V was pared by 3 bases and J by 0 bases, with 14 bases between. Germline CDR1 is MGHRA and CDR2 is YSYEKL. The CDR3 sequence is 17 residues long. DNA of the CDR3: TGCGCCAGCAGCCAGTTCCCCTCGAGCGCAACTAATGAAAAACTGTTTTTT. Translation: CASSQFPSSATNEKLFF.